Listed here are 32 T cell receptor beta chains from one sample, sequenced in a study of T cells in Graves' hyperthyroidism and ophthalmopathy. RNA transcripts were the template for amplifying TCR beta CDR3 regions. HTBI primers were employed in a first-round RT-PCR of the TCR CDR3. TCRdb re-derived calls from the multiplex PCR reads in MiXCR, one entry per CDR3 protein. The table has about 480,000 distinct CDR3 sequences, roughly 22% seen once. The sample comprised blood. These receptors all stem from a woman between 70 and 85 years old with Graves' ophthalmopathy.

This clonotype was seen ten or more times. The chain recombines TRBV7-2 with TRBJ2-3; perhaps TRBD1 as D (6 bases). The ends were cut back, 2 bases at V and 6 bases at J, with 9 bases in the middle. Germline V CDR1 and CDR2: SGHTA, FQGNSA. CDR3 length equals 13 residues. DNA for the CDR3: TGTGCCAGCAGCTTAAACAGGGTGGATACGCAGTATTTT. Its translation: CASSLNRVDTQYF.

This clonotype showed up just a few times. The V gene is TRBV18, the J gene TRBJ1-1; 8 bases map to TRBD1. The length of the CDR3 is 17 residues. Trimming at V came to 4 bases and at J to 4 bases, leaving 14 bases not matched to a gene. CDR1 and CDR2 from the germline V gene are KGHSH and LQKENI. Here the CDR3 reads CASSLSRPRGQGTEAFF. For the CDR3, the DNA is TGTGCCAGCTCACTTTCAAGACCCAGGGGGCAGGGCACTGAAGCTTTCTTT.

In this sample, this clonotype turned up a few times. The rearrangement uses TRBV18 and TRBJ1-1; 9 bases match TRBD1. V was clipped by 8 bases and J by 3 bases; unmatched bases: 7. Per the germline V gene, CDR1 is KGHSH and CDR2 is LQKENI. This CDR3 region has 14 residues. CDR3 protein: CASADRGDYTEAFF. CDR3 nucleotides: TGTGCCAGCGCTGACAGGGGGGATTACACTGAAGCTTTCTTT.

This clonotype has a count of ten or more. The chain joins TRBV7-2 to TRBJ1-5; D not certain. V was shortened by 1 base and J by 5 bases, with 12 bases between the two germline ends. The germline V gene has CDR1 SGHTA and CDR2 FQGNSA. The CDR3 has 15 amino acids. The CDR3 region is CASSLVARGDQPQHF. Here the CDR3 DNA reads TGTGCCAGCAGCTTAGTAGCCCGGGGAGATCAGCCCCAGCATTTT.

In its sample, this clonotype was seen a few times. The V call is TRBV5-1, the J call TRBJ2-1; 7 bases agree with TRBD2. The CDR3 is 16 residues long. Germline V gene data show CDR1 as SGHRS and CDR2 as YFSETQ. Trimming removed 6 bases from V and 6 bases from J; junction bases left unmatched: 15. The CDR3 DNA reads as TGCGCCAGCACCCAAAGAGCGGGACCGGGGGGCAATGAGCAGTTCTTC. The encoded protein is CASTQRAGPGGNEQFF.

This clonotype was counted between two and nine times. This chain links TRBV6-1 with TRBJ1-1; no clear D gene. Trimming shortened V by 7 bases and J by 1 base, and 7 bases separated the two germline ends. Germline V CDR1 and CDR2: MNHNS, SASEGT. This CDR3 has 12 residues. The CDR3, as DNA: TGTGCCAGCACCCCTGGGAACACTGAAGCTTTCTTT. It specifies CASTPGNTEAFF.

This clonotype was detected many times. CDR3 nucleotide sequence: TGTGCCAGCAGCCGGACAGGGAGCTCCTACGAGCAGTACTTC. Translated, it gives CASSRTGSSYEQYF. V gene TRBV28 combines with J gene TRBJ2-7; TRBD1 aligns across 8 bases. Per the germline V gene, CDR1 is MDHEN and CDR2 is SYDVKM. With 6 bases clipped from V and 0 bases from J, the junction kept 4 bases outside the gene matches. The CDR3 has 14 amino acids.

A few counts support this clonotype. This chain joins TRBV4-2 and TRBJ1-5, with D perhaps TRBD1 (6 bases). Germline CDR1 LGHNA, CDR2 YNFKEQ. The CDR3 totals 15 residues. Between the trimmed V and J ends, which lost 5 bases and 4 bases, there was a span of 15 bases. DNA for the CDR3: TGTGCCAGCAGCGAAAGGATTCAGGGGAATCAGCCCCAGCATTTT. It is translated as CASSERIQGNQPQHF.

The chain joins TRBV3-1 to TRBJ1-5; tentative D call: TRBD1 (5 bases). Germline CDR1 LGHDT, CDR2 YNNKEL (reference sequence). The CDR3 is 13 amino acids. The V end lost 2 bases, the J end lost 6 bases, and 8 bases lay between the germline ends. The DNA of the CDR3 is TGTGCCAGCAGCCAAAAGGGGATTCAGCCCCAGCATTTT. It translates to CASSQKGIQPQHF.

The genes are TRBV29-1 and TRBJ1-1; D is undetermined. The CDR3 extends over 11 amino acids. V dropped 5 bases and J dropped 6 bases, with 10 bases sitting between them. Germline CDR1 SQVTM, CDR2 ANQGSEA. The CDR3 DNA reads TGCAGCGTTAAAAGTAGGGCTGAAGCTTTCTTT. Protein sequence: CSVKSRAEAFF.

The V call is TRBV11-2, the J call TRBJ2-1; a weak D match, TRBD2 (7 bases). V lost 5 bases, J lost 7 bases, and 18 bases lay in between. The germline V gene has CDR1 SGHAT and CDR2 FQNNGV. The CDR3 consists of 15 residues. CDR3 sequence (DNA): TGTGCCAGCAGCAGGGGGGGTCTGGGGGGGAATGAGCAGTTCTTC. Translated: CASSRGGLGGNEQFF.

The V call is TRBV20-1, the J call TRBJ1-1; possible D gene TRBD1, 5 bases. This CDR3 spans 14 amino acids. CDR1 and CDR2 from the germline V gene are DFQATT and SNEGSKA (reference sequence). Trimming left V 7 bases short and J 0 bases short, with 15 bases between. The CDR3 nucleotides are TGCAGTGGCAGGGACGGGACGGTGAACACTGAAGCTTTCTTT. The encoded protein is CSGRDGTVNTEAFF.

The V and J genes are TRBV6-1 and TRBJ1-2; TRBD1 is a possible D gene (5 bases). Germline V gene lookup returns CDR1 MNHNS and CDR2 SASEGT. This CDR3 is 11 amino acids long. Trimming took 11 bases from V and 6 from J, leaving 13 bases between them. DNA of the CDR3: TGTGCCTCCCACCCCAGGGATGGCTACACCTTC. Translating gives CASHPRDGYTF.

This clonotype has only a few counts. The chain links TRBV2 to TRBJ1-6, with D maybe TRBD1 (5 bases). V gave up 8 bases and J gave up 3 bases, with 14 bases separating them. The CDR3 contains 15 residues. Germline V gene lookup returns CDR1 SNHLY and CDR2 FYNNEI. CDR3 in DNA: TGTGCCAGCGGGGGGGACGGGAGCTATAATTCACCCCTCCACTTT. Translating it yields CASGGDGSYNSPLHF.

The chain is built from TRBV14 and TRBJ1-3, with TRBD1 as a possible D gene (5 bases). Germline V gives CDR1 SGHDN, CDR2 FVKESK. V lost 0 bases, J lost 3 bases, and 15 bases lay in between. CDR3 size: 17 residues. CDR3 DNA: TGTGCCAGCAGCCAAGATGATGGGGGTCTAATTGGAAACACCATATATTTT. Translation gives CASSQDDGGLIGNTIYF.

J is TRBJ2-1 and V is TRBV5-1; possibly TRBD2 for D (7 bases). The CDR3 loop spans 17 amino acids. V was clipped by 4 bases and J by 10 bases, with 27 bases between them. Germline V lookup: CDR1 SGHRS, CDR2 YFSETQ. The CDR3 loop is CASSPGGGSFRPKEQFF. As DNA, the CDR3 is TGCGCCAGCAGCCCCGGGGGCGGGAGTTTTAGACCGAAAGAGCAGTTCTTC.

The sample holds a few counts of this clonotype. CDR3 loop: CASSTSAGYPPQHF. As DNA, the CDR3 is TGTGCCAGCAGTACATCCGCGGGTTACCCGCCCCAGCATTTT. The chain employs TRBV6-1 and TRBJ1-5, with no clear D. Trimming left V 5 bases short and J 9 bases short, with 17 bases between. The CDR3 sequence is 14 residues long. Germline CDR1 reads MNHNS; CDR2 reads SASEGT.

This clonotype showed up just a few times. The genes are TRBV18 and TRBJ2-7; no firm D call. This CDR3 has 13 amino acids. The germline gives CDR1 KGHSH, CDR2 LQKENI. V was clipped by 8 bases and J by 3 bases, with 14 bases between them. The DNA for the CDR3 is TGTGCCAGCCGCGCCGGGCCGCGCTACGAGCAGTACTTC. This codes for CASRAGPRYEQYF.

This clonotype has at least ten counts. The rearrangement uses TRBV28 and TRBJ1-2, with 9 bases identical to TRBD1. The length of the CDR3 is 16 residues. The V gene end was trimmed by 3 bases and the J gene end by 4 bases; junction bases not matched to a gene: 9. The V gene's germline CDR1 is MDHEN and CDR2 SYDVKM. The CDR3 protein is CASSLLTGGPFYGYTF. The CDR3 DNA reads TGTGCCAGCAGTTTGCTGACAGGGGGGCCTTTCTATGGCTACACCTTC.

The V call is TRBV4-1, the J call TRBJ2-1, with D possibly matching TRBD2 (6 bases). Per germline, CDR1 MGHRA and CDR2 YSYEKL. The CDR3 is 13 residues long. V lost 0 bases, J lost 14 bases, and 14 bases lay in between. As DNA, the CDR3 is TGCGCCAGCAGCCAAGAGTTTCGCGCGGGAAAGTTCTTC. Protein product: CASSQEFRAGKFF.

A few counts support this clonotype. V gene TRBV3-1 combines with J gene TRBJ2-1, with D perhaps matching TRBD2 (6 bases). The CDR3 has 13 amino acids. Germline V lookup: CDR1 LGHDT, CDR2 YNNKEL (reference sequence). V was pared by 4 bases and J by 6 bases, with 10 bases between. CDR3 protein: CASSRRDFNEQFF. CDR3 coding DNA: TGTGCCAGCAGCCGACGGGACTTCAATGAGCAGTTCTTC.

This clonotype came up a few times. The gene calls are TRBV30 and TRBJ2-1; perhaps TRBD2 as D (6 bases). Germline CDR1 GTSNPN, CDR2 SVGIG (reference sequence). The CDR3 contains 16 residues. Trimming left V 2 bases short and J 0 bases short, with 14 bases between. This chain's CDR3 is CAWSPPGLSSYNEQFF. Here the CDR3 DNA reads TGTGCCTGGAGTCCCCCGGGACTGAGCTCCTACAATGAGCAGTTCTTC.

This clonotype has just a few counts. The CDR3 region has the DNA TGTGCCAACAAAGGGGGGCATACCATGAACACTGAAGCTTTCTTT. The encoded protein is CANKGGHTMNTEAFF. V and J are TRBV25-1 and TRBJ1-1, with D possibly being TRBD1 (6 bases). The V end lost 10 bases, the J end lost 0 bases, and 18 bases lay between the germline ends. Germline CDR1 reads MGHDK; CDR2 reads SYGVNS. The CDR3 sequence is 15 residues long.

The V and J genes are TRBV27 and TRBJ1-6; D call uncertain. The CDR3 covers 14 residues. CDR1 is MNHEY and CDR2 is SMNVEV in the germline V gene (reference sequence). Trimming stripped 8 bases from V and 7 bases from J, with 15 bases between. The CDR3 bases are TGTGCCAGCCGCCGATCCGGGGAGAATTCACCCCTCCACTTT. This gives the protein CASRRSGENSPLHF.

This clonotype was recorded many times. V gene TRBV6-1 combines with J gene TRBJ1-1; unclear D gene. Trimming took 2 bases from V and 1 from J, leaving 11 bases between them. This CDR3 has 15 residues. Germline V gives CDR1 MNHNS, CDR2 SASEGT. CDR3 in amino acids: CASSERAVANTEAFF. CDR3 nucleotide sequence: TGTGCCAGCAGTGAAAGGGCAGTTGCGAACACTGAAGCTTTCTTT.

This clonotype has a handful of counts. The chain carries TRBV6-1 and TRBJ1-4; 9 bases are shared with TRBD1. This CDR3 is built from 14 residues. Looked up from germline, CDR1 is MNHNS and CDR2 is SASEGT. V was pared by 8 bases and J by 6 bases, with 7 bases of the junction left unmatched. Written as DNA, the CDR3 is TGTGCCAGCGGGAAGGACAGGGGTTATGAAAAACTGTTTTTT. Translation: CASGKDRGYEKLFF.

This clonotype has at least ten counts. The chain recombines TRBV11-2 with TRBJ2-7, with D perhaps TRBD2 (6 bases). The V end lost 4 bases, the J end lost 5 bases, and 15 bases lay between the germline ends. CDR3 size: 14 residues. Germline loops: CDR1 SGHAT, CDR2 FQNNGV. The CDR3 nucleotides are TGTGCCAGCAGCTCATTCTTCGGAGGGGACGAGCAGTACTTC. It is translated as CASSSFFGGDEQYF. The variable domain in full, with the rest retrieved from reference TRBV11-2 and TRBJ2-7, is EAGVAQSPRYKIIEKRQSVAFWCNPISGHATLYWYQQILGQGPKLLIQFQNNGVVDDSQLPKDRFSAERLKGVDSTLKIQPAKLEDSAVYLCASSSFFGGDEQYFGPGTRLTVT.

The chain is built from TRBV28 and TRBJ1-5, with 10 bases aligning to TRBD1. Germline V lookup: CDR1 MDHEN, CDR2 SYDVKM. This CDR3 has 16 residues. After removal of 8 bases from V and 5 bases from J, the junction contained 12 bases not matched to a gene. The CDR3 nucleotides read TGTGCCAGCTTTCAGGAGTCGGGACAGGGGTATCAGCCCCAGCATTTT. This gives the protein CASFQESGQGYQPQHF.

A note on this clonotype: A read error may be the cause here, since a much bigger clone is one base away. The V call is TRBV6-5, the J call TRBJ2-5; 7 bases map to TRBD2. CDR1 is MNHEY and CDR2 is SVGAGI in the germline V gene. The CDR3 is 16 residues long. The CDR3 bases are TGTGCCGGCAGTTACTCGAGTTGGAGGACTAGGGAGACCCAGTACTTC. Translated, it gives CAGSYSSWRTRETQYF.

This clonotype was detected a few times. The V gene is TRBV6-1, the J gene TRBJ2-1; tentatively, D is TRBD1 (6 bases). The CDR3 consists of 16 residues. The V end was cut by 5 bases, the J end by 7 bases, with 21 bases between. Per germline, CDR1 MNHNS and CDR2 SASEGT. The DNA of the CDR3 is TGTGCCAGCAGTTATTGGGGGCGTGAACGAGGGAATGAGCAGTTCTTC. It translates to CASSYWGRERGNEQFF.

This chain links TRBV7-3 with TRBJ2-1, with 7 positions matching TRBD2. J gave up 6 bases and V 1 base, and 6 bases lay outside the gene matches. Germline CDR1 is SGHTA and CDR2 is FQGTGA. The CDR3 covers 15 residues. In DNA, the CDR3 is TGTGCCAGCAGCTTAAATATTGGCGGGAGCAATGAGCAGTTCTTC. It is translated as CASSLNIGGSNEQFF.

As for this clonotype: A much larger clone lies a single base off, so this may be a read error. V and J are TRBV20-1 and TRBJ1-5; no definite D call. Per the germline V gene, CDR1 is DFQATT and CDR2 is SNEGSKA (reference sequence). The CDR3 is 13 residues long. The CDR3 sequence is CSASESSSQPQHF. The CDR3 DNA is TGCAGTGCTTCCGAGAGTAGCAGTCAGCCCCAGCATTTT.